This T cell receptor (beta chain) came from a study of blood T cell repertoires in COVID-19. This clone was detected only a few times. Per germline, CDR1 SGHRS and CDR2 YFSETQ. The CDR3 sequence is 15 residues long. Trimming removed 0 bases from V and 8 bases from J, with 12 bases in between. TCRdb keeps only in-frame clones here, not all; method: immunoSEQ multiplex PCR. The sample carries more than 85,000 clones, roughly 86% recorded once. The chain uses TRBV5-1 and TRBJ1-6; tentative D call: TRBD1 (5 bases). The sequencing sample was made of peripheral blood. The receptor comes from a woman in her sixties or seventies with acute or convalescent COVID-19. CDR3 nucleotides: TGCGCCAGCAGCTTGGTGGGGGGTGTCGATTCACCCCTCCACTTT. Translated: CASSLVGGVDSPLHF.